These T cell receptor beta chains were read from a single sample in a study of blood T cells in healthy people across ages. TCRdb re-analysed the 5' RACE reads in MiXCR, keeping a single row per CDR3 protein. This sample has approximately 800,000 distinct CDR3 sequences, with about 47% found just once. Sequencing was done on a sample of blood. These receptors were taken from a man older than 75 in good health. Both conserved end residues are part of each CDR3. The D gene is left open where the match is weak. Only part of the rows carry a size: once, few, many, or a class if the clone is expanded.

DNA | CDR3 | D | J | V | size
TGTGCCAGCAGATGGACAGGGTCAGGTCAGCCCCAGCATTTT | CASRWTGSGQPQHF | TRBD1 | TRBJ1-5 | TRBV2 | NA
TGTGCCAGCAGCTTAGGGGCGCGGTTTTACTCTGGGGCCAACGTCCTGACTTTC | CASSLGARFYSGANVLTF | NA | TRBJ2-6 | TRBV7-2 | few
TGTGCCAGCAGTTTACAGTACCGGCCAGATACGCAGTATTTT | CASSLQYRPDTQYF | NA | TRBJ2-3 | TRBV28 | few
TGTGCCAGCAGTGGAAGGACTAGCGGCCCCTACGAGCAGTACTTC | CASSGRTSGPYEQYF | TRBD2 | TRBJ2-7 | TRBV12-3/TRBV12-4 | NA
TGCAGCGTTGAAGTGATGGCAGATACGCAGTATTTT | CSVEVMADTQYF | NA | TRBJ2-3 | TRBV29-1 | NA
TGTGCCAGCTCGCCCCAAGACAGGGCCTCCCTCTACGAGCAGTACTTC | CASSPQDRASLYEQYF | TRBD1 | TRBJ2-7 | TRBV18 | few
TGTGCCATCAGCTATGGGACAGAGCGAGAGACCCAGTACTTC | CAISYGTERETQYF | TRBD1 | TRBJ2-5 | TRBV10-3 | few
TGTGCCAGCAGCATCGCGGGCTACACAGGGAACACCGGGGAGCTGTTTTTT | CASSIAGYTGNTGELFF | NA | TRBJ2-2 | TRBV7-9 | NA
TGTGCCAGCAGGGAGCCGAACCACAATGAGCAGTTCTTC | CASREPNHNEQFF | NA | TRBJ2-1 | TRBV25-1 | NA
TGCAGTGCTAGCACCCGGACGGGAAAAGCTTTCTTT | CSASTRTGKAFF | NA | TRBJ1-1 | TRBV20-1 | NA
TGTGCCAGCAGTTTGGTAGGACAGCGTTTTTACGAGCAGTACTTC | CASSLVGQRFYEQYF | NA | TRBJ2-7 | TRBV28 | once
TGTGCCAGCAGCCGCTCAGCGGGAGGGGGGTCCTACAATGAGCAGTTCTTC | CASSRSAGGGSYNEQFF | TRBD2 | TRBJ2-1 | TRBV7-2 | few
TGTGCCAGCAGCTTAGACCCGGGAGCGGGCGCAGATACGCAGTATTTT | CASSLDPGAGADTQYF | NA | TRBJ2-3 | TRBV7-3 | NA
TGTGCCAGCAGCTATCGCCTCGGGACGGTTAATGAGCAGTTCTTC | CASSYRLGTVNEQFF | NA | TRBJ2-1 | TRBV5-6 | NA
TGTGCCAGCAGCTTAACGGCGGATGCAGCCTACGAGCAGTACTTC | CASSLTADAAYEQYF | NA | TRBJ2-7 | TRBV7-2 | NA
TGTGCCAGCAGCCAAACTGGACTAGCGGGAGGTTCTGAGTACTTC | CASSQTGLAGGSEYF | TRBD2 | TRBJ2-5 | TRBV4-2 | few
TGTGCCAGCAGCGTAGGCATAGGGGTGTCCGATACGCAGTATTTT | CASSVGIGVSDTQYF | NA | TRBJ2-3 | TRBV9 | NA
TGCGCCAGCAGGCCGGGACAAACCTATGGCTACACCTTC | CASRPGQTYGYTF | NA | TRBJ1-2 | TRBV5-1 | few
TGTGCCAGCAGCGTACTCGAGGGTACGCAGTATTTT | CASSVLEGTQYF | NA | TRBJ2-3 | TRBV9 | NA
TGTGCCAGCAGCCAATCGGACGGTTTCTCCTATAATTCACCCCTCCACTTT | CASSQSDGFSYNSPLHF | NA | TRBJ1-6 | TRBV7-9 | NA
TGTGCCAGCAGCTGGGACCTCACCGGGGAGCTGTTTTTT | CASSWDLTGELFF | NA | TRBJ2-2 | TRBV7-2 | many
TGCAGTGCGCTCGGGAGAGAGAGCTACTACGAGCAGTACTTC | CSALGRESYYEQYF | NA | TRBJ2-7 | TRBV20-1 | NA
TGTGCCAGCAACTTAGCGGGAGGGTACGAGCAGTACTTC | CASNLAGGYEQYF | TRBD2 | TRBJ2-7 | TRBV6-2/TRBV6-3 | many
TGCAGTGCTAGAGAGCGGGGGGGTTACAATGAGCAGTTCTTC | CSARERGGYNEQFF | TRBD2 | TRBJ2-1 | TRBV20-1 | NA
TGTGCCAGCAGCCCACAGGGGGCTGCGACGCAGTATTTT | CASSPQGAATQYF | TRBD1 | TRBJ2-3 | TRBV11-2 | few
TGTGCCAGCAGCTTAGCTCGCGTGCCGAGCTCCTACAATGAGCAGTTCTTC | CASSLARVPSSYNEQFF | NA | TRBJ2-1 | TRBV11-2 | NA
TGCAGCGCGGGACTAAGATTGGACGAGCAGTACTTC | CSAGLRLDEQYF | TRBD2 | TRBJ2-7 | TRBV29-1 | few
TGTGCCAGCAGCGTAGCGGCAGGCACAGATACGCAGTATTTT | CASSVAAGTDTQYF | NA | TRBJ2-3 | TRBV9 | once
TGTGCCAGCAGCTTAGCGGGGGGGCTAGACAACGAGCAGTACTTC | CASSLAGGLDNEQYF | NA | TRBJ2-7 | TRBV7-9 | NA
TGTGCCAGCTCTCTTGCCGGACAGGGGATCACAGATACGCAGTATTTT | CASSLAGQGITDTQYF | TRBD1 | TRBJ2-3 | TRBV18 | few
TGCAGTGCCGACGGGATTGGCCTAGCGGGGTTCGATGAGCAGTTCTTC | CSADGIGLAGFDEQFF | TRBD2 | TRBJ2-1 | TRBV20-1 | few
TGTGCCAGCACCCCGGACAGGGTTTTTCTCACAGATACGCAGTATTTT | CASTPDRVFLTDTQYF | TRBD1 | TRBJ2-3 | TRBV6-6 | NA
TGCGCCAGCAGCACGGGACTAGCGTTCAACGAGCAGTACTTC | CASSTGLAFNEQYF | TRBD2 | TRBJ2-7 | TRBV5-1 | NA
TGTGCCAGCAGCGTAGTACAGCGCACAGATACGCAGTATTTT | CASSVVQRTDTQYF | NA | TRBJ2-3 | TRBV9 | few
TGTGCCAGCAGAGAACCTCCCGGGAGCCCGCCTAATTCACCCCTCCACTTT | CASREPPGSPPNSPLHF | NA | TRBJ1-6 | TRBV7-2 | NA
TGTGCCAGCAGCCGGGGACTAGCGGAGGGCTATGAGCAGTTCTTC | CASSRGLAEGYEQFF | TRBD2 | TRBJ2-1 | TRBV7-2 | NA
TGTGCCAGCGCGAAAAAGTTGGGCGGGGAGCTGTTTTTT | CASAKKLGGELFF | NA | TRBJ2-2 | TRBV11-3 | NA
TGCAGCGGAAAACAGGCGATGGGCACTGAAGCTTTCTTT | CSGKQAMGTEAFF | NA | TRBJ1-1 | TRBV29-1 | NA
TGTGCCAGCAGCTTAATGGAGAGACAGGGTATAGAGCAGTTCTTC | CASSLMERQGIEQFF | TRBD1 | TRBJ2-1 | TRBV7-2 | many
TGTGCCAGCAGCTTCTTACAGGGGACTGAAGCTTTCTTT | CASSFLQGTEAFF | TRBD1 | TRBJ1-1 | TRBV7-2 | NA
TGTGCCAGCAGCTTAGCCCCGTCAGGGGTGGGGAGAGAGACCCAGTACTTC | CASSLAPSGVGRETQYF | NA | TRBJ2-5 | TRBV27 | NA
TGCAGTGCTAACTCCGGGACTAGCCGGAATGAGCAGTTCTTC | CSANSGTSRNEQFF | TRBD2 | TRBJ2-1 | TRBV20-1 | few
TGCGCCAGCAGCTTGGGGGACATATCGGGAGGCTACACCTTC | CASSLGDISGGYTF | NA | TRBJ1-2 | TRBV5-1 | few
TGTGCCAGCAGCGCTACTAGCGGCCCTTCCTACGAGCAGTACTTC | CASSATSGPSYEQYF | TRBD2 | TRBJ2-7 | TRBV9 | few
TGCAGCGCCGCATGGACCAAAGGGGCTGGGGCCAACGTCCTGACTTTC | CSAAWTKGAGANVLTF | NA | TRBJ2-6 | TRBV29-1 | NA
TGCGCCAGCAGCTTGGTGGTAGCGGCCTCCTACAATGAGCAGTTCTTC | CASSLVVAASYNEQFF | NA | TRBJ2-1 | TRBV5-1 | few
TGTGCCAGTAGTATCCAACTTGGGAGCTACAATGAGCAGTTCTTC | CASSIQLGSYNEQFF | NA | TRBJ2-1 | TRBV19 | NA
TGTGCCAGCAGCTTAGCCCAGGGCGGGATAGGAGATACGCAGTATTTT | CASSLAQGGIGDTQYF | NA | TRBJ2-3 | TRBV11-2 | few
TGTGCCAGCAGCTCGGATTACTCCTACAAGGAGCAGTACTTC | CASSSDYSYKEQYF | NA | TRBJ2-7 | TRBV7-2 | NA
TGTGCCACCAGCAGAGTCGGGGGACTGGTTTCTGGCTACACCTTC | CATSRVGGLVSGYTF | NA | TRBJ1-2 | TRBV15 | NA
TGTGCCAGCAGTGTTACAGGGGGCTTTTCGAATGAGCAGTACTTC | CASSVTGGFSNEQYF | TRBD1 | TRBJ2-5 | TRBV6-1 | NA
TGCAGTGCTAGTTGGCGGACTAGCCACAATGAGCAGTTCTTC | CSASWRTSHNEQFF | TRBD2 | TRBJ2-1 | TRBV20-1 | NA